The 15 T cell receptor beta chains reported below all come from one sample, sequenced in a study of PD-1 blockade in classical Hodgkin lymphoma. Using immunoSEQ multiplex PCR, the repertoire was profiled, and TCRdb retains in-frame clones only, with some absent. The sample contains about 32,000 clones, around 89% of which appear only once. Time point denoted: newly diagnosed, previously untreated cHL patient sample. Investigators isolated CD4+ T cells from thawed PBMCs through magnetic negative selection. Sequencing input: CD4+ T cells from blood. These receptors originate from a human donor with classical Hodgkin lymphoma.

The chain couples TRBV4-1 to TRBJ2-7, with TRBD2 identical over 15 bases. CDR1 is MGHRA, CDR2 YSYEKL, per germline. This CDR3 region has 16 residues. Trimming took 5 bases from V and 6 from J; bases not matched to a gene: 8. CDR3: CASSSRTSGRVGEQYF. CDR3 nucleotide sequence: TGCGCCAGCAGCTCTCGGACTAGCGGGAGGGTCGGCGAGCAGTACTTC.

The chain joins TRBV20-1 to TRBJ1-2; D is uncertain. The length of the CDR3 is 10 residues. In germline, CDR1 is DFQATT, CDR2 SNEGSKA (reference sequence). Trimming removed 0 bases at V and 7 bases at J, with 3 bases between. The CDR3 protein is CSAREGGYTF. The CDR3 region has the DNA TGCAGTGCTAGAGAGGGTGGCTACACCTTC.

The chain recombines TRBV28 with TRBJ1-1; 12 bases agree with TRBD1. This CDR3 is built from 15 residues. The junction had 7 bases not matched to a gene; V was cut back by 5 bases and J by 6 bases. CDR1 is MDHEN, CDR2 SYDVKM, per germline. CDR3 sequence reads: CASSPTRDRGPEAFF. The DNA of the CDR3 is TGTGCCAGCAGTCCGACACGGGACAGGGGGCCTGAAGCTTTCTTT. Full variable domain (rest looked up from reference TRBV28 and TRBJ1-1): DVKVTQSSRYLVKRTGEKVFLECVQDMDHENMFWYRQDPGLGLRLIYFSYDVKMKEKGDIPEGYSVSREKKERFSLILESASTNQTSMYLCASSPTRDRGPEAFFGQGTRLTVV.

The chain carries TRBV29-1 and TRBJ2-1; 7 bases align to TRBD1. This CDR3 region has 14 residues. V was pared by 7 bases and J by 8 bases, with 14 bases of the junction left unmatched. Germline CDR1 reads SQVTM; CDR2 reads ANQGSEA. CDR3: CSGVDRPREDEQFF. DNA of the CDR3: TGCAGCGGGGTGGACAGGCCCAGAGAAGATGAGCAGTTCTTC.

The genes are TRBV7-8 and TRBJ1-3, with D maybe TRBD1 (6 bases). The CDR3 totals 16 residues. CDR1 SGHVS and CDR2 FQNEAQ come from the germline V gene. The V and J ends lost 5 bases and 4 bases respectively, with 18 bases between them. CDR3 bases: TGTGCCAGCAGCCCAATGACAGGCCTTCTCGGAAACACCATATATTTT. Translation gives CASSPMTGLLGNTIYF.

The gene calls are TRBV6-1 and TRBJ2-1, with TRBD1 identical over 7 bases. CDR3 length equals 13 residues. Germline CDR1 reads MNHNS; CDR2 reads SASEGT. The J segment lost 12 bases and the V segment lost 7 bases, leaving 12 bases of the junction unmatched. As DNA, the CDR3 is TGTGCCAGCATAGAGACAGGGACACCCCGGCAGTTCTTC. This codes for CASIETGTPRQFF.

The chain carries TRBV7-8 and TRBJ2-5; D uncertain. Germline V gene data show CDR1 as SGHVS and CDR2 as FQNEAQ. The CDR3 extends over 14 amino acids. With 3 bases removed from V and 1 base from J, the gap between germline ends came to 9 bases. The CDR3 reads CASSFRTTQETQYF. Here the CDR3 DNA reads TGTGCCAGCAGCTTTCGGACGACCCAAGAGACCCAGTACTTC.

V usage is TRBV6-6 and J usage is TRBJ1-1; D remains ambiguous. CDR3 length: 13 residues. Germline values: CDR1 MNHNY, CDR2 SVGAGI (reference sequence). With 6 bases removed from V and 0 bases from J, the gap between germline ends came to 8 bases. Here the CDR3 DNA reads TGTGCCAGCAGACAACACATGAACACTGAAGCTTTCTTT. It encodes CASRQHMNTEAFF.

The chain joins TRBV5-1 to TRBJ2-1; 10 bases line up with TRBD2. The CDR3 covers 14 residues. Germline trimming cut 7 bases from V and 5 bases from J; bases unmatched to any gene: 6. In germline, CDR1 is SGHRS, CDR2 YFSETQ. The CDR3: CASRGLASHNEQFF. The CDR3 nucleotides read TGCGCCAGCCGGGGACTAGCGTCTCACAATGAGCAGTTCTTC.

The gene calls are TRBV11-3 and TRBJ2-7, with TRBD1 matching 8 bases. This CDR3 is 12 amino acids long. From germline, CDR1 is SGHNT and CDR2 YENEEA. Trimming cost V 7 bases and J 6 bases; bases outside gene matches: 5. The CDR3 DNA follows: TGTGCCAGCACAGGGGGCAGGTGCGAGCAGTACGTC. Its translation is CASTGGRCEQYV.

J is TRBJ1-2 and V is TRBV25-1; the match to TRBD1 covers 11 bases. This CDR3 contains 15 residues. The trim removed 8 bases at V and 4 bases at J, leaving 9 bases unmatched. CDR1 is MGHDK, CDR2 SYGVNS, per germline. The DNA of the CDR3 is TGTGCCAGCGTGTCCGGGACAGGGGGACTCTATGGCTACACCTTC. Protein sequence: CASVSGTGGLYGYTF.

This clone has just a few counts. J is TRBJ1-2 and V is TRBV6-1, with TRBD1 matching over 7 bases. CDR1 MNHNS and CDR2 SASEGT come from the germline V gene. The ends lost 6 bases at V and 4 bases at J; junction bases unmatched: 5. This CDR3 is 13 amino acids long. As DNA, the CDR3 is TGTGCCAGCAGGCTGACAGGGTCCTATGGCTACACCTTC. As protein: CASRLTGSYGYTF.

The rearrangement links TRBV5-1 to TRBJ2-3; 8 bases are shared with TRBD2. The CDR3 totals 14 residues. The V segment lost 4 bases and the J segment 4 bases; nucleotides outside the gene matches: 5. Germline lookup yields CDR1 SGHRS and CDR2 YFSETQ. The CDR3 bases are TGCGCCAGCAGCCTTAGCGGGATTGCAGATACGCAGTATTTT. Its translation: CASSLSGIADTQYF. Supplemented by reference TRBV5-1 and TRBJ2-3, the full variable domain reads KAGVTQTPRYLIKTRGQQVTLSCSPISGHRSVSWYQQTPGQGLQFLFEYFSETQRNKGNFPGRFSGRQFSNSRSEMNVSTLELGDSALYLCASSLSGIADTQYFGPGTRLTVL.

The gene calls are TRBV7-2 and TRBJ2-3, with unresolved D. CDR1 is SGHTA, CDR2 FQGNSA, per germline. Trimming pared 2 bases from V and 1 base from J, leaving 7 bases between. The CDR3 covers 14 residues. The DNA of the CDR3 is TGTGCCAGCAGCTTATCCCCTCGCACAGATACGCAGTATTTT. It is translated as CASSLSPRTDTQYF.

The chain employs TRBV18 and TRBJ1-1; TRBD1 aligns across 7 bases. The V gene's germline CDR1 is KGHSH and CDR2 LQKENI. Trimming cost V 0 bases and J 5 bases; bases outside gene matches: 3. The length of the CDR3 is 14 residues. In DNA form, the CDR3 reads TGTGCCAGCTCACCACCTACAGGGGAAACTGAAGCTTTCTTT. It specifies CASSPPTGETEAFF.